This T cell receptor beta chain was observed in a study of T cell changes during pregnancy in multiple sclerosis. The method was immunoSEQ multiplex PCR; TCRdb's version includes in-frame clones alone and lacks a portion of them. This sample has approximately 88,000 clones, with more than 90% found just once. This CDR3 region has 13 residues. Germline CDR1 SGDLS, CDR2 YYNGEE. Deletions cut 3 bases from V and 3 bases from J, with 9 bases between. This receptor was identified in a female donor with multiple sclerosis, enrolled in a pregnancy study. The sequencing here drew on peripheral blood, taken in the second trimester of pregnancy. The gene calls are TRBV9 and TRBJ1-2; perhaps TRBD1 as D (6 bases). The CDR3 DNA follows: TGTGCCAGCAGCGCAACAGGGTACTATGGCTACACCTTC. This sequence encodes CASSATGYYGYTF.